This record looks at one T cell receptor (beta chain) sequence and its context. This entry belongs to a study of blood T cell repertoires in COVID-19. Study background: COVID-19 samples from acute and convalescent phases originated in the United States, Italy and Spain.

As originally analysed: Amplification of reference gene primers was used by the study to estimate nucleated cell counts. Some clones are missing from TCRdb's copy, which holds only in-frame ones; the method was immunoSEQ multiplex PCR. D and trimming come from the DNA, and the V and J calls and clone size come from that table. The sample consists of a few hundred thousand clones, less than 90% of them appearing once. Trimming shortened V by 2 bases and J by 6 bases, and 16 bases separated the two germline ends. Germline CDR1 and CDR2: SGHTA and FQGNSA. The CDR3 spans 15 residues. Sequences were obtained from PBMCs or T cells enriched from blood (not recorded which). The sequence derives from a woman in her twenties or thirties who had recovered from COVID-19. The chain recombines TRBV7-2 with TRBJ1-1; the D is unclear. This chain's CDR3 is CASSLLDGVGAEAFF. The CDR3 DNA reads as TGTGCCAGCAGCTTATTGGATGGAGTCGGCGCTGAAGCTTTCTTT.